Listed below are T cell receptor beta chains from one sample, sequenced in a study of blood T cell repertoires in COVID-19. Only in-frame clones appear in the TCRdb table, and some are missing; sequencing was by immunoSEQ multiplex PCR. This sample has around 300,000 clones, with 65% to 90% found just once. The sequenced material came from peripheral blood. Receptors were obtained from a human donor in a cohort sampled during active COVID-19. CDR3s include the opening cysteine and the closing phenylalanine or tryptophan. D genes are given only for firm matches. Not all rows give a size; the values are once, few, many and, for expanded clones, a class.

TRBV6-6	TRBJ2-7	-	-	TGTGCCAGCACTCAAACCGGCGGGACTTACGAGCAGTACTTC	CASTQTGGTYEQYF
TRBV3-1/TRBV3-2	TRBJ1-4	-	-	TGTGCCAGCAGCCCAATTGGCGGACAGAGATATGAAAAACTGTTTTTT	CASSPIGGQRYEKLFF
TRBV4-3	TRBJ1-5	-	-	TGCGCCAGCAGCCTCAGGGTCAATCAGCCCCAGCATTTT	CASSLRVNQPQHF
TRBV6-5	TRBJ2-7	-	-	TGTGCCAGCAGAAAAACCGGGAACTACGAGCAGTACTTC	CASRKTGNYEQYF
TRBV7-2	TRBJ1-5	-	few	TGTGCCAGCAGCTTACAGGCAGGGAACGTTAATCAGCCCCAGCATTTT	CASSLQAGNVNQPQHF
TRBV7-2	TRBJ2-4	TRBD1	-	TGTGCCAGCAGCAACGGACAGGGATACATTCAGTACTTC	CASSNGQGYIQYF
TRBV7-8	TRBJ2-5	TRBD1	-	TGTGCCAGCAGGGGACAGTTGGAGACCCAGTACTTC	CASRGQLETQYF
TRBV20-1	TRBJ2-7	-	-	TGCAGTGCCAGTAACTTCCTAGCTTCCCTCTACGAGCAGTACTTC	CSASNFLASLYEQYF
TRBV29-1	TRBJ1-2	-	-	TGCAGCGTTGTTATAGGAGACGGCTACACCTTC	CSVVIGDGYTF
TRBV6-5	TRBJ2-1	TRBD2	-	TGTGCCAGCAGTTACCTTCGGACTAGCGGGAACAATGAGCAGTTCTTC	CASSYLRTSGNNEQFF
TRBV28	TRBJ2-7	-	-	TGTGCCAGCAGCCCTACTACCTACGAGCAGTACTTC	CASSPTTYEQYF
TRBV6-5	TRBJ1-4	-	-	TGTGCCAGCAGGGCGGGCGAAAAACTGTTTTTT	CASRAGEKLFF
TRBV5-6	TRBJ2-3	-	-	TGTGCCAGCAGTCTCCTATTTGCAGATACGCAGTATTTT	CASSLLFADTQYF
TRBV10-3	TRBJ2-1	-	-	TGTGCCATCAGTGAGGGGGAGGAGCAGTTCTTC	CAISEGEEQFF
TRBV7-9	TRBJ1-1	-	-	TGTGCCAGCAGCACAGATGTGGGGCAGGCTTTCTTT	CASSTDVGQAFF
TRBV5-1	TRBJ1-2	-	-	TGCGCCAGCAGCCCGACGGTCAGGCCCGTGGGTGGCTACACCTTC	CASSPTVRPVGGYTF
TRBV5-1	TRBJ2-1	TRBD2	-	TGCGCCAGCAGCTTCGGACTAGCGTACAGCTCCTACAATGAGCAGTTCTTC	CASSFGLAYSSYNEQFF
TRBV18	TRBJ1-3	-	-	TGTGCCAGCTCACCGCGCGGAAACACCATATATTTT	CASSPRGNTIYF
TRBV5-4	TRBJ1-2	-	-	TGTGCCAGCAGCCCCTCGAGTTCGGACTATGGCTACACCTTC	CASSPSSSDYGYTF
TRBV27	TRBJ2-7	-	-	TGTGCCAGCTCCTCGACAGGAAACTACGAGCAGTACTTC	CASSSTGNYEQYF
TRBV28	TRBJ1-2	-	-	TGTGCCAGCAGTTATCGAGGAAACTATGGCTACACCTTC	CASSYRGNYGYTF
TRBV18	TRBJ2-7	TRBD2	-	TGTGCCAGCTCACCGCCGGGAGGGTACGAGCAGTACTTC	CASSPPGGYEQYF
TRBV2	TRBJ2-7	TRBD2	-	TGTGCCAGCAGTGAAGGACTAGCGGGAGGTAGCGAGCAGTACTTC	CASSEGLAGGSEQYF
TRBV2	TRBJ1-5	-	-	TGTGCCAGCCGCGACAGGCCCAAGCCCCAGCATTTT	CASRDRPKPQHF
TRBV3-1/TRBV3-2	TRBJ2-1	TRBD2	-	TGTGCCAGCAGCTTGCGGGAGTCCTACAATGAGCAGTTCTTC	CASSLRESYNEQFF
TRBV27	TRBJ2-3	TRBD2	-	TGTGCCAGCAGTTTACTAGCGGGAGCAGATACGCAGTATTTT	CASSLLAGADTQYF
TRBV7-2	TRBJ2-7	TRBD2	-	TGTGCCAGCAGCTTAGGGGCTAGCGGCTACGAGCAGTACTTC	CASSLGASGYEQYF
TRBV27	TRBJ2-1	-	-	TGTGCCAGCAGTCCCAGGAGGGAATACAATGAGCAGTTCTTC	CASSPRREYNEQFF
TRBV6-4	TRBJ2-1	-	-	TGTGCCAGCCGAATCACTCACTCCCACCTCTATGAGCAGTTCTTC	CASRITHSHLYEQFF
TRBV28	TRBJ2-7	TRBD1	-	TGTGCCAGCAGGCGGGGGACAGGGGTTGACTACGAGCAGTACTTC	CASRRGTGVDYEQYF
TRBV7-8	TRBJ2-7	TRBD1	once	TGTGCCAGCAGCGGACCCGGGACAGGGATAACCTACGAGCAGTACTTC	CASSGPGTGITYEQYF
TRBV12-3/TRBV12-4	TRBJ1-1	-	-	TGTGCCAGCAGTTTCTTTACAGAGGAAGCTTTCTTT	CASSFFTEEAFF
TRBV7-7	TRBJ2-5	-	-	TGTGCCAGCAGCTTAGTTTCAGGTGAAGGAGAGACCCAGTACTTC	CASSLVSGEGETQYF
TRBV3-1/TRBV3-2	TRBJ2-2	TRBD1	once	TGTGCCAGCAGCCGAATACAGGGGACCGGGGAGCTGTTTTTT	CASSRIQGTGELFF
TRBV7-8	TRBJ2-1	-	-	TGTGCCAGCAGCTCAATGACAGGACTTGTGTTCTTC	CASSSMTGLVFF
TRBV19	TRBJ2-7	-	-	TGTGCCAGTGCGGACTACTACGAGCAGTACTTC	CASADYYEQYF
TRBV2	TRBJ2-1	-	-	TGTGCCAGCAGGGGGGCGGGAGCCTACAATGAGCAGTTCTTC	CASRGAGAYNEQFF